This T cell receptor (beta chain) emerged from a study of blood T cell repertoires in COVID-19 (dated by TCRdb to the early 2020s). Study-level background: Collaborator samples came from the United States, Italy and Spain and covered acute and convalescent phases of COVID-19. Samples came from the ongoing ImmuneRACE study (first 160 participants) plus 1,254 subjects from 6 global collaborators. Sample metadata almost always included a de-identified subject ID, COVID-19 status, age in years and sex. The dataset comprised deeply sampled blood TCRbeta repertoires from subjects exposed to, actively infected with, or recovered from COVID-19. The material from the prospective study consisted of cDNA or gDNA derived from T cells, B-cell-depleted T cells, or PBMCs. The repertoires were released in a freely available public database intended as a resource for research on the immune response to SARS-CoV-2. Where HLA class I and class II types were available, the types were taken from metadata supplied by the sample provider, not from assay-based typing. Study-level results and caveats: The quantity of clinical and demographic metadata differed by source and by participant and was supplied without curation.

TCRbeta CDR3 regions were amplified from genomic DNA using the immunoSEQ Assay, a bias-controlled multiplex PCR. Regarding the original processing steps: Nucleated cell counts per sample were estimated from amplification of reference gene primers within the assay. To quantify the absolute abundance of each unique TCRbeta CDR3 rearrangement, sequence reads were collapsed and filtered. For each sample, productive Simpson clonality was calculated by taking the square root of Simpson's diversity index across productive rearrangements. The table comes from immuneACCESS by way of TCRdb, which keeps in-frame sequences with V and J called. Part of the clones is missing from these tables; in studies checked, under half for an unresolved V gene and the rest for unknown reasons. That table is the source of V, J and clone size, and D and trimming were worked out from the DNA. Within this sample are about 90,000 clones, with 80% to 90% of them counted one time only. The top ten clones comprise about 13% of the sample.

Inclusive of the bounding cysteine and phenylalanine, the CDR3 is 15 residues long. Only the CDR3 DNA is retained, 45 bases long and in frame from the first base. V trim: 6 bases; J trim: 4 bases; unmatched bases: 9. The germline V gene sets CDR1 to KGHSH and CDR2 to LQKENI. Each collaborating institution followed its own protocols to collect whole blood in K2EDTA tubes. For TCRbeta analysis, collaborators shipped samples as frozen whole blood, isolated PBMCs, or DNA extracted from either of those sample types. Comment on this clone: Its target antigen remains unknown. No much larger clone exists at a distance of one base, and base qualities are not known.

This TCR derives from a human donor in a cohort sampled during active COVID-19. Sequenced sample: peripheral blood. This chain joins TRBV18 to TRBJ1-1, and 9 junction bases match TRBD1. The nucleotide sequence reads TGTGCCAGCTCGGATTACAGGGGGCGCGGCACTGAAGCTTTCTTT. The translation is CASSDYRGRGTEAFF.